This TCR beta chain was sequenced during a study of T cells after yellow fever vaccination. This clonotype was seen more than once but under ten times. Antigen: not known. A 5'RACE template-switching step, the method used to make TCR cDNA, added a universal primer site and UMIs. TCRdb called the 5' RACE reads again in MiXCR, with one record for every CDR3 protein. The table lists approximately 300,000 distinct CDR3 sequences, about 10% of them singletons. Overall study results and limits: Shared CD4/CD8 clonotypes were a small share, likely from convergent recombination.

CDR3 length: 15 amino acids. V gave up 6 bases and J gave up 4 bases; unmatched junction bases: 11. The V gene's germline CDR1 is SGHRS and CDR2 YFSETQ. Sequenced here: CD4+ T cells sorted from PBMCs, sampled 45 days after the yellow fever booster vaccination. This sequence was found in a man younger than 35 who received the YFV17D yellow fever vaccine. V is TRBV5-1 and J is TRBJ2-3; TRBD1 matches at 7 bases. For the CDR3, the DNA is TGCGCCAGCACCCGGACAGGAGGTTTGGCAGATACGCAGTATTTT. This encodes CASTRTGGLADTQYF. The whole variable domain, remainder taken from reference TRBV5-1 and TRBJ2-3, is KAGVTQTPRYLIKTRGQQVTLSCSPISGHRSVSWYQQTPGQGLQFLFEYFSETQRNKGNFPGRFSGRQFSNSRSEMNVSTLELGDSALYLCASTRTGGLADTQYFGPGTRLTVL.